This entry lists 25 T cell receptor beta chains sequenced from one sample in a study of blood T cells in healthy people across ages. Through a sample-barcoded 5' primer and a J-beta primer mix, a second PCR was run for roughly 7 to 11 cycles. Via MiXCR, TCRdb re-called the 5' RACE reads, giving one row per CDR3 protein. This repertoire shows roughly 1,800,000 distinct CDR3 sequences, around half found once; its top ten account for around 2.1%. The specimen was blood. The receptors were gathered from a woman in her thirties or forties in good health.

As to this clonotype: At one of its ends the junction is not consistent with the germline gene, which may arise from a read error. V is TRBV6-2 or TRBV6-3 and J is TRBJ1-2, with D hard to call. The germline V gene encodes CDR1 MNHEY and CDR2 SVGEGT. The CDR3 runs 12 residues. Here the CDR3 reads CASGYSSYGYTF. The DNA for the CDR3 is TGTGCCAGCGGTTACTCTTCCTATGGCTACACCTTC.

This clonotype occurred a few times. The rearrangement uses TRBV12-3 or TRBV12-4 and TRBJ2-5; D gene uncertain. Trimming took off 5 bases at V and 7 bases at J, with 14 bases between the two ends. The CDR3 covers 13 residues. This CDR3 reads CASSIWADGTQYF. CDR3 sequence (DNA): TGTGCCAGCAGTATTTGGGCAGACGGGACCCAGTACTTC.

CDR3 amino acids: CASSSPGTGAYNEQFF. The CDR3 DNA follows: TGTGCCAGCAGTTCCCCCGGGACAGGGGCCTACAATGAGCAGTTCTTC. The genes are TRBV28 and TRBJ2-1, with 10 bases identical to TRBD1. With 4 bases clipped from V and 2 bases from J, the junction kept 5 bases outside the gene matches. This CDR3 contains 16 residues. Germline CDR1 and CDR2: MDHEN and SYDVKM.

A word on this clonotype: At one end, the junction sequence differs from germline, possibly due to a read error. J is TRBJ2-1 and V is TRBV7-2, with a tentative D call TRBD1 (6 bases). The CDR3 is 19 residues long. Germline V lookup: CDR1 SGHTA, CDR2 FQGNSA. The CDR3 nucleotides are TGTGCCAGCAGCGGACGACATATTTACCAGGGGAGTTCCTACAGTGAGCAGTTCTTC. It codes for CASSGRHIYQGSSYSEQFF.

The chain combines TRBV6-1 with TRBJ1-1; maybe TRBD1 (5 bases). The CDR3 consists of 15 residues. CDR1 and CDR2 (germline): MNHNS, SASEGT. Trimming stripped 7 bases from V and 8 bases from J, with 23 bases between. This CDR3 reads CASIHGGAILREAFF. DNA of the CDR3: TGTGCCAGCATCCACGGGGGAGCAATCCTACGAGAAGCTTTCTTT.

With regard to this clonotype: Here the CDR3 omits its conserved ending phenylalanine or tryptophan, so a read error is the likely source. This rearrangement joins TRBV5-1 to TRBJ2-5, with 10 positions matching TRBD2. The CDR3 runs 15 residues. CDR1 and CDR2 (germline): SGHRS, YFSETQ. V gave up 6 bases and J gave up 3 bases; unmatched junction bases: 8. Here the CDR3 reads CASIYGGTSEETQYI. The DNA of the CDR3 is TGCGCCAGCATCTATGGGGGGACTAGCGAAGAGACCCAGTACATC.

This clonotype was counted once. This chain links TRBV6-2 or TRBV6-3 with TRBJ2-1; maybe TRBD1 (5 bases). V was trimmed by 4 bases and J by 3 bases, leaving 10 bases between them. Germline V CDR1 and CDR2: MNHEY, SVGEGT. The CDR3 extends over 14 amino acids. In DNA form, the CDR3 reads TGTGCCAGCAGTTTCGACAGACTCTACAATGAGCAGTTCTTC. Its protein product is CASSFDRLYNEQFF.

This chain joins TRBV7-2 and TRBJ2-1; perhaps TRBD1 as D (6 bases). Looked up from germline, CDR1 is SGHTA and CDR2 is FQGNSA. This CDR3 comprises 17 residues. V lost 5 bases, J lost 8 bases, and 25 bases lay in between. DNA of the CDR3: TGTGCCAGCAGCCAGGGGCAGGGAAGGTGGACACAGGATGAGCAGTTCTTC. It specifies CASSQGQGRWTQDEQFF.

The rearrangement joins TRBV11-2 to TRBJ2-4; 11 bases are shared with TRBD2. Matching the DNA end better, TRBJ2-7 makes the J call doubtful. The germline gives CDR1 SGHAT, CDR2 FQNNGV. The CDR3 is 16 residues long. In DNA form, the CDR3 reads TGTGCCAGCAGCCCGTCGCCGACTAGCGGGGCCTACGAGCAGTACTTC. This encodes CASSPSPTSGAYEQYF.

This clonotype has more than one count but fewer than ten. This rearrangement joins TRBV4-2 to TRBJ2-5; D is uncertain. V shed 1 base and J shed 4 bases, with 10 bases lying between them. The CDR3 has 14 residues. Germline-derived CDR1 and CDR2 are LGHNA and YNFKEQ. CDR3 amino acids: CASSQVITGETQYF. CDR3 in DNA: TGTGCCAGCAGCCAAGTCATAACGGGAGAGACCCAGTACTTC.

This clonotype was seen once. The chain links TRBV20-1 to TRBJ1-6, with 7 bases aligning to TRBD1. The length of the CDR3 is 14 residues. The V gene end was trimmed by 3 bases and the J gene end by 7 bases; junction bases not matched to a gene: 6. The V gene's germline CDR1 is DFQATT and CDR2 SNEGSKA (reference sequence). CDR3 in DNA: TGCAGTGCTAGGAGAACAGGGGCGAATTCACCCCTCCACTTT. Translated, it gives CSARRTGANSPLHF.

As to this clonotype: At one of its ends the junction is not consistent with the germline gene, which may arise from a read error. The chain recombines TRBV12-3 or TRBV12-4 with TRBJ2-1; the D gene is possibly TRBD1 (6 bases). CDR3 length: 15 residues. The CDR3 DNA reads TGTGCCAGCAGTCTCCAGGGGAGCTCCTGCAATGAGCAGTTCTTC. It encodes CASSLQGSSCNEQFF.

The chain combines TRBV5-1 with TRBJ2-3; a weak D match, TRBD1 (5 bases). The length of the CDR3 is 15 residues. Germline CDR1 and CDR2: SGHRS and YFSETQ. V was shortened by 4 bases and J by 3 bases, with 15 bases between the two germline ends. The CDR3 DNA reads TGCGCCAGCAGCCCGGACCCAGGGCGAACAGATACGCAGTATTTT. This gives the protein CASSPDPGRTDTQYF.

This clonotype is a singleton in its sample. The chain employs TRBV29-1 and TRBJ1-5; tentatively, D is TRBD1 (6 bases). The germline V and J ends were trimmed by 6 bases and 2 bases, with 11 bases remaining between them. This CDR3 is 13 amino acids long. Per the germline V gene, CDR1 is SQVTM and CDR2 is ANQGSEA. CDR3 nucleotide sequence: TGCAGCGTGAACCCAGGGGGCAATCAGCCCCAGCATTTT. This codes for CSVNPGGNQPQHF.

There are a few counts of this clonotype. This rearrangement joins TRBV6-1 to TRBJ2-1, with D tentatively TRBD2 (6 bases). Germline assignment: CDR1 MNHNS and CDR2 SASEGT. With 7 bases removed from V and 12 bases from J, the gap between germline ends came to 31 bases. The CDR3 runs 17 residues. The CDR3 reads CASTSPGVASFLHGQFF. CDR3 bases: TGTGCCAGCACGTCCCCGGGGGTGGCGTCGTTCTTACACGGGCAGTTCTTC.

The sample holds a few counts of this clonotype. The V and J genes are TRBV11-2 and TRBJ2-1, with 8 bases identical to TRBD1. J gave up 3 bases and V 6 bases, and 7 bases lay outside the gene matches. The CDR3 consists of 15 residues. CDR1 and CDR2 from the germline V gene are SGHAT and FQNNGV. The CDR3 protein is CASRQGAADYNEQFF. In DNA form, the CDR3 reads TGTGCCAGCAGGCAGGGGGCGGCTGACTACAATGAGCAGTTCTTC.

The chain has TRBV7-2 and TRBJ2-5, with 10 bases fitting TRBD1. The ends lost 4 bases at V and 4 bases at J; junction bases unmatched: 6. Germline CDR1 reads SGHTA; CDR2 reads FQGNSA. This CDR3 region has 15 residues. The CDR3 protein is CASSYRTGGPETQYF. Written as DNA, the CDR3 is TGTGCCAGCAGCTACCGGACAGGGGGGCCAGAGACCCAGTACTTC.

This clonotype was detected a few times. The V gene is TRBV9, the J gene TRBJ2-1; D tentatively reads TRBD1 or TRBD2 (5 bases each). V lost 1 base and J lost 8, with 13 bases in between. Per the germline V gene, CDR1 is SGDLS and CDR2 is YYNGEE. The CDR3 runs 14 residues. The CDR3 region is CASSVSPGSDEQFF. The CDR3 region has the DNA TGTGCCAGCAGCGTATCCCCAGGGAGTGATGAGCAGTTCTTC.

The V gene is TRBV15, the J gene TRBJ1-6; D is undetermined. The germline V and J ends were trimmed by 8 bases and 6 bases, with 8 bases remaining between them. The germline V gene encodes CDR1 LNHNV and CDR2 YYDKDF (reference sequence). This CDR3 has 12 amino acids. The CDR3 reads CATAESNSPLHF. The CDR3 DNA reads TGTGCCACCGCTGAAAGTAATTCACCCCTCCACTTT.

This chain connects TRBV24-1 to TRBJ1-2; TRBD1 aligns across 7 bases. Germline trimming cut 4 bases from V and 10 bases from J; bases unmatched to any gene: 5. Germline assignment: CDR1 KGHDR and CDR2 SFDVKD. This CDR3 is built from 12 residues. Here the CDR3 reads CATSELGQPYTF. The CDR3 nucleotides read TGTGCCACCAGTGAATTGGGACAGCCCTACACCTTC.

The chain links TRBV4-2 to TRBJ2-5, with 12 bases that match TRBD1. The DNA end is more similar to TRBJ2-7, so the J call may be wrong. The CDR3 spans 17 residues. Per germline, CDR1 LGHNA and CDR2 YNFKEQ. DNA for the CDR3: TGTGCCAGCAGCCTCGGGACAGGGGGCGATCGGGTCCACGAGCAGTACTTC. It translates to CASSLGTGGDRVHEQYF.

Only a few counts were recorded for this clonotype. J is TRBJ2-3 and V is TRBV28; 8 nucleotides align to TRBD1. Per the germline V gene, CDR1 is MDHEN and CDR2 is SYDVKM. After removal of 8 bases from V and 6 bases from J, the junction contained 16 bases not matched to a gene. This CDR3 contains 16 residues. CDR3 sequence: CASPPPSDRVYDTQYF. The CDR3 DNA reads TGTGCCAGCCCACCTCCTTCGGACAGGGTTTATGATACGCAGTATTTT.

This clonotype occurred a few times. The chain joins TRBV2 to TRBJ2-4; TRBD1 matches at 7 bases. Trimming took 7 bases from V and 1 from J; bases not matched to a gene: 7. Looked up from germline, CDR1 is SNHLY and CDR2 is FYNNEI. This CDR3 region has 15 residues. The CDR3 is CASTQDRLAKNIQYF. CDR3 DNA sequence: TGTGCCAGCACCCAGGACAGGTTGGCCAAAAACATTCAGTACTTC.

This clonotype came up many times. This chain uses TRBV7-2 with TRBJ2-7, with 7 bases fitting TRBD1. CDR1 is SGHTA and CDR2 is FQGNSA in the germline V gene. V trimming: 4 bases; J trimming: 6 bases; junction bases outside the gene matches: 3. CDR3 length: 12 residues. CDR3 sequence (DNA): TGTGCCAGCAGCTCTTACAGGGGCGAGCAGTACTTC. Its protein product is CASSSYRGEQYF. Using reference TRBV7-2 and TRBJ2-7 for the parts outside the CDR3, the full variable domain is GAGVSQSPSNKVTEKGKDVELRCDPISGHTALYWYRQSLGQGLEFLIYFQGNSAPDKSGLPSDRFSAERTGGSVSTLTIQRTQQEDSAVYLCASSSYRGEQYFGPGTRLTVT.

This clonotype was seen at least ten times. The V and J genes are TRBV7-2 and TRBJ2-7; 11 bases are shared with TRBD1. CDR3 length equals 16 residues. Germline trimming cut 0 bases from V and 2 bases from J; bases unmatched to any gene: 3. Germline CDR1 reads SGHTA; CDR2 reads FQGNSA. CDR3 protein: CASSLAGGQGAYEQYF. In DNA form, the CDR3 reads TGTGCCAGCAGCTTAGCGGGGGGACAGGGGGCCTACGAGCAGTACTTC.